The following is a T cell receptor (beta chain) sequence with its context. This specimen comes from a study of blood T cell repertoires in COVID-19. Study context: Italy, Spain and the United States were the sources of the convalescent and acute COVID-19 samples. PBMCs, B-cell-depleted T cells, or T cells were the source of the cDNA or gDNA that made up the material.

The V gene lost 6 bases and the J gene lost 7 bases, with 16 bases spanning the gap. From germline, CDR1 is SEHNR and CDR2 FQNEAQ (reference sequence). CDR3 length equals 15 residues. Original handling: The assay estimated nucleated cells by amplifying reference gene primers. Sequencing used immunoSEQ multiplex PCR; TCRdb keeps in-frame clones, though not all of them. V, J and clone size derive from that table, while D and trimming were established from the DNA sequence. Altogether a few hundred thousand clones are present, about 89% being singletons, with the ten largest covering around 10%. Sequencing input: peripheral blood. The TCR comes from a man aged 40-49 years who had recovered from COVID-19. This chain links TRBV7-9 with TRBJ1-6, with D maybe TRBD1 (6 bases). The CDR3 nucleotides read TGTGCCAGCAGTCTTATAACAGGGATGAATTCACCCCTCCACTTT. Its translation: CASSLITGMNSPLHF.